The TCR beta chain described here comes from a study of cytomegalovirus exposure and HLA in healthy donors. Study context: There were fewer than 500 genotyped donors. Of these, 75% to 85% fell in the genetic ancestry cluster associated with self-reported Caucasian donors. Notes on the study in general: As immune exposure information, only CMV serostatus was available. Researchers catalogued approximately 170 TCR beta chains as cytomegalovirus-associated.

Healthy donors of bone marrow made up the group. With 60 Vbeta and 13 Jbeta primers, the PCR was carried out. Libraries were prepared by immunoSEQ multiplex PCR; TCRdb keeps only in-frame clonotypes and omits some of them. The sample consists of about 130,000 clones, 72% of them appearing once. To note about this clone: Its matching antigen is unknown.

The CDR3 has 13 residues. The V end lost 4 bases, the J end lost 4 bases, and 13 bases lay between the germline ends. The germline gives CDR1 GTSNPN, CDR2 SVGIG (reference sequence). The chain joins TRBV30 to TRBJ1-2, with TRBD1 as a possible D gene (5 bases). Sequences were obtained from PBMCs. This receptor was obtained from a man aged 25 to 40 in good health and CMV-seronegative. CDR3 DNA sequence: TGTGCCTGGACCCCAAGGGGAGGCTATGGCTACACCTTC. It specifies CAWTPRGGYGYTF.